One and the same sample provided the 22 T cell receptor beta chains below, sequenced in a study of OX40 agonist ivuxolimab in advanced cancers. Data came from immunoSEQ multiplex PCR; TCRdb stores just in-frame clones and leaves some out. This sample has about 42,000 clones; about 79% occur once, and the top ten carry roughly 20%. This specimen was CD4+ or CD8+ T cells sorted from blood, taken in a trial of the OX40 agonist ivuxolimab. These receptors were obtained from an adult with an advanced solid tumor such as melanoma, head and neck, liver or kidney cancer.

CDR3: CAWSVLAGEDTQYF. The CDR3, as DNA: TGTGCCTGGAGTGTACTAGCGGGAGAGGATACGCAGTATTTT. The rearrangement links TRBV30 to TRBJ2-3; TRBD2 agrees at 11 bases. Germline lookup yields CDR1 GTSNPN and CDR2 SVGIG (reference sequence). This CDR3 is built from 14 residues. V was pared by 0 bases and J by 6 bases, with 2 bases of the junction left unmatched.

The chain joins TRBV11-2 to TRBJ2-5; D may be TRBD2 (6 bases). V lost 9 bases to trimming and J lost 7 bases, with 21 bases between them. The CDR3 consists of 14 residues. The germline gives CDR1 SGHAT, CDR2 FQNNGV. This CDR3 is CASRGSGTGGTQYF. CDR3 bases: TGTGCCAGTCGAGGATCGGGGACCGGGGGGACCCAGTACTTC. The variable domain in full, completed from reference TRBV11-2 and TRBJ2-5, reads EAGVAQSPRYKIIEKRQSVAFWCNPISGHATLYWYQQILGQGPKLLIQFQNNGVVDDSQLPKDRFSAERLKGVDSTLKIQPAKLEDSAVYLCASRGSGTGGTQYFGPGTRLLVL.

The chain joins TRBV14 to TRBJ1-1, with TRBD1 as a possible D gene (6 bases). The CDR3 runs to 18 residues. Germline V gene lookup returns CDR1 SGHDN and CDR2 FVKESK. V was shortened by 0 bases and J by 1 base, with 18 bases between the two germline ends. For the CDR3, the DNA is TGTGCCAGCAGCCAAGATCTTTCCCTACTCAGGGGGAACACTGAAGCTTTCTTT. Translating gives CASSQDLSLLRGNTEAFF. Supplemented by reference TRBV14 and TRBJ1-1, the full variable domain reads EAGVTQFPSHSVIEKGQTVTLRCDPISGHDNLYWYRRVMGKEIKFLLHFVKESKQDESGMPNNRFLAERTGGTYSTLKVQPAELEDSGVYFCASSQDLSLLRGNTEAFFGQGTRLTVV.

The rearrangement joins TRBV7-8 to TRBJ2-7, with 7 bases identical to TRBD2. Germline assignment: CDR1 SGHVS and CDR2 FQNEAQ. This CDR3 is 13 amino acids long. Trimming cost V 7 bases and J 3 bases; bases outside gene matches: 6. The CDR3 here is CASTPSGIYEQYF. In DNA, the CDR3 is TGTGCCAGCACCCCGAGCGGGATCTACGAGCAGTACTTC.

The CDR3 region is CASSFEETQYF. The CDR3, as DNA: TGTGCCAGCAGTTTTGAGGAGACCCAGTACTTC. V is TRBV28 and J is TRBJ2-5, with no clear D. Germline CDR1 is MDHEN and CDR2 is SYDVKM. CDR3 length: 11 amino acids. Trimming took 3 bases from V and 5 from J, leaving 4 bases between them.

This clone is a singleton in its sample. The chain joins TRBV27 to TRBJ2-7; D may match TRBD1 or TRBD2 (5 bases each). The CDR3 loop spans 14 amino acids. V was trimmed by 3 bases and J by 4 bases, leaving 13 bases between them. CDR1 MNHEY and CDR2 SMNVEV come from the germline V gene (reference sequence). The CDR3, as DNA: TGTGCCAGCAGTTTTATTCCGGGACCTTACGAGCAGTACTTC. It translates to CASSFIPGPYEQYF.

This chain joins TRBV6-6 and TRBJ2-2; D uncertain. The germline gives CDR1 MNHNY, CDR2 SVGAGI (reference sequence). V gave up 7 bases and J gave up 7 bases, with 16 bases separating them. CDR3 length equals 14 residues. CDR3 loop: CASIRTESGGELFF. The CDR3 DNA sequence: TGTGCCAGCATCCGGACCGAATCCGGCGGGGAGCTGTTTTTT.

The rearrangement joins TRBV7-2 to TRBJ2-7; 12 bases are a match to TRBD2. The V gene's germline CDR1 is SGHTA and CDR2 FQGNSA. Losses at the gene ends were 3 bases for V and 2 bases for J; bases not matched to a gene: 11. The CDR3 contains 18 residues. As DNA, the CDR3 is TGTGCCAGCAGCTTTTGGGGCCTAGCGGGAGGGGTGACCTACGAGCAGTACTTC. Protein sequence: CASSFWGLAGGVTYEQYF.

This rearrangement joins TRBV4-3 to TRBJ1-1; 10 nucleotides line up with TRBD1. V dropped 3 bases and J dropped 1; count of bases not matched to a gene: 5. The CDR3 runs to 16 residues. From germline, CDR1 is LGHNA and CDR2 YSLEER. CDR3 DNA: TGCGCCAGCAGCCATGGGACAGGGGCTGGGAACACTGAAGCTTTCTTT. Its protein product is CASSHGTGAGNTEAFF.

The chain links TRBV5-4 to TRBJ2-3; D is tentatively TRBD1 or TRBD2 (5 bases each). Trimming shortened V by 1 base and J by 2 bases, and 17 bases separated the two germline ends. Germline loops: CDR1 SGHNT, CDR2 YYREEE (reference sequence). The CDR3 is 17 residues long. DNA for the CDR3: TGTGCCAGCAGCTTGCGACCCGGGACGGCCTACACAGATACGCAGTATTTT. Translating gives CASSLRPGTAYTDTQYF.

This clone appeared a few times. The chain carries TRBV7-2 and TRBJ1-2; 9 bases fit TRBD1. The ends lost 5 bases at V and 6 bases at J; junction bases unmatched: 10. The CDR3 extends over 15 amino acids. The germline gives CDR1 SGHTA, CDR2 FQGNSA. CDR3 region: CASSVRGQGGDGYTF. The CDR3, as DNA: TGTGCCAGCAGCGTTAGGGGACAGGGTGGCGATGGCTACACCTTC.

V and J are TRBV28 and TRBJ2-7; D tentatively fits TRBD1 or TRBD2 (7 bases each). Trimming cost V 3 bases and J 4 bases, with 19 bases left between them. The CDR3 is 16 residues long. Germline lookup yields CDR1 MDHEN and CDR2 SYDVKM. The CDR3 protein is CASSLLSGQGGYEQYF. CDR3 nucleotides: TGTGCCAGCAGTTTGTTAAGCGGGCAGGGGGGGTACGAGCAGTACTTC. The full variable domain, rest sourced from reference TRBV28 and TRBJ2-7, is DVKVTQSSRYLVKRTGEKVFLECVQDMDHENMFWYRQDPGLGLRLIYFSYDVKMKEKGDIPEGYSVSREKKERFSLILESASTNQTSMYLCASSLLSGQGGYEQYFGPGTRLTVT.

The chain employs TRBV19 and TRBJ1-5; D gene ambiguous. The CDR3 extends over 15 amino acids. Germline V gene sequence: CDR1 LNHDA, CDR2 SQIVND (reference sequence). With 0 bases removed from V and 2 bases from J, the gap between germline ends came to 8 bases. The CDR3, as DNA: TGTGCCAGTAGTATAGATCTCGGGGGCAATCAGCCCCAGCATTTT. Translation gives CASSIDLGGNQPQHF.

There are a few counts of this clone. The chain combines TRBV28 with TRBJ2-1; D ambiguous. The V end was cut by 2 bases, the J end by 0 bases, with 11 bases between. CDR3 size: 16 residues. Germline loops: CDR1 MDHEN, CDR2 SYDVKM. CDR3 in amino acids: CASSLLSRSSYNEQFF. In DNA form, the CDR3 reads TGTGCCAGCAGTTTACTTAGCCGGAGCTCCTACAATGAGCAGTTCTTC.

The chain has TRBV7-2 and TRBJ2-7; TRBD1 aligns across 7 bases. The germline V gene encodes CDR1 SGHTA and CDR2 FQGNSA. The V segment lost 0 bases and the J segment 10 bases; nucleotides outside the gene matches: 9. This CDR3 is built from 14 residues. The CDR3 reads CASSLATGTLDQYF. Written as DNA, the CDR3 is TGTGCCAGCAGCTTAGCGACAGGGACGTTGGATCAGTACTTC.

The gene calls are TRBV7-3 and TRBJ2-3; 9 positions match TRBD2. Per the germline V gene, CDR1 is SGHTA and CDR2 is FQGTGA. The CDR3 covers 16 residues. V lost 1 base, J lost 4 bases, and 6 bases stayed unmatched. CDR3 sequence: CASSLNPRGGSDTQYF. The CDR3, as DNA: TGTGCCAGCAGCTTAAATCCGCGGGGGGGCTCAGATACGCAGTATTTT.

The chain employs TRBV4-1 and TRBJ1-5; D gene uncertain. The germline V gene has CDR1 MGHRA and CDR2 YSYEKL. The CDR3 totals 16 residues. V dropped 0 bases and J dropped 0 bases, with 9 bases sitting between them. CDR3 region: CASSQDGKYSNQPQHF. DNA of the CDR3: TGCGCCAGCAGCCAAGATGGGAAATATAGCAATCAGCCCCAGCATTTT.

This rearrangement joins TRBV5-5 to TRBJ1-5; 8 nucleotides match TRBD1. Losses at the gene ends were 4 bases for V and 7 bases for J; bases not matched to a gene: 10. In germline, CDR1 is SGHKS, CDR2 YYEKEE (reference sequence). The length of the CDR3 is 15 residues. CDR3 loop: CASSLRTGSRQPQHF. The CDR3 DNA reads TGTGCCAGCAGCCTAAGGACAGGGAGTCGGCAGCCCCAGCATTTT.

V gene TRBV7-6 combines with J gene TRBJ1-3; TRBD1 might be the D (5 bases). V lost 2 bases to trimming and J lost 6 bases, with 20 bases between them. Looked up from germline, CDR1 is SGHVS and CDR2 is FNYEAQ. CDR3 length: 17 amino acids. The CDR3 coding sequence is TGTGCCAGCAGCTTAACCGTTGGGACTGCTCAACTAAACACCATATATTTT. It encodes CASSLTVGTAQLNTIYF.

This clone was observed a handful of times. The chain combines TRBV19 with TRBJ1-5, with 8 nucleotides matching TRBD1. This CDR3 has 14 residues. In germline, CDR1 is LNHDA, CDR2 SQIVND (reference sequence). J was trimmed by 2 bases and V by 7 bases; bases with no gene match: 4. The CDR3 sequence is CASNGQGGNQPQHF. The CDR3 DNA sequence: TGTGCCAGTAATGGACAGGGCGGCAATCAGCCCCAGCATTTT.

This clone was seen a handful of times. The CDR3 protein is CASSMGQARQPQHF. The CDR3 nucleotides read TGTGCCAGTAGTATGGGGCAGGCCCGACAGCCCCAGCATTTT. V usage is TRBV19 and J usage is TRBJ1-5, with D possibly matching TRBD1 (5 bases). The CDR3 sequence is 14 residues long. The V end lost 3 bases, the J end lost 7 bases, and 13 bases lay between the germline ends. The germline CDR1 and CDR2 sequences are LNHDA and SQIVND (reference sequence).

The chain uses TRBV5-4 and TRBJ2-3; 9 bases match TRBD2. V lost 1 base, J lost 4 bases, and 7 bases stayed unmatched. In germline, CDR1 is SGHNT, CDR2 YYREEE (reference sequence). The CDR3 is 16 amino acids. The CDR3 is CASSLLASGKADTQYF. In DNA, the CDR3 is TGTGCCAGCAGCTTGCTCGCTAGCGGGAAGGCAGATACGCAGTATTTT.